The 14 T cell receptor beta chains below were found in one sample sequenced in a study of cytomegalovirus exposure and HLA in healthy donors. Amplification used 60 Vbeta primers and 13 Jbeta primers. Sequencing was performed with immunoSEQ multiplex PCR; in TCRdb, only in-frame clones are kept and a portion is missing. The table shows roughly 120,000 clones, with roughly 81% occurring only once. Sequencing was done on a sample of PBMCs. Source of these receptors: a woman in her twenties or thirties in good health and CMV-seronegative.

With respect to this clone: The junction departs from the called germline gene at one end, perhaps through a read error. DNA of the CDR3: TGTTCCAGCAGCCAGGGGTATTATATGGAGCAGTACTTC. As protein: CSSSQGYYMEQYF. The J gene is TRBJ2-7, the V gene TRBV7-9, with a tentative D call TRBD1 (6 bases). The CDR3 is 13 residues long. Germline assignment: CDR1 SEHNR and CDR2 FQNEAQ (reference sequence). The complete variable domain, with remaining parts taken from reference TRBV7-9 and TRBJ2-7, reads DTGVSQNPRHKITKRGQNVTFRCDPISEHNRLYWYRQTLGQGPEFLTYFQNEAQLEKSRLLSDRFSAERPKGSFSTLEIQRTEQGDSAMYLCSSSQGYYMEQYFGPGTRLTVT.

The rearrangement links TRBV2 to TRBJ1-4, with 7 bases aligning to TRBD1. The CDR3 runs to 14 residues. Germline loops: CDR1 SNHLY, CDR2 FYNNEI. Trimming cost V 2 bases and J 7 bases; bases outside gene matches: 4. Here the CDR3 reads CASSENQGGEKLFF. The DNA for the CDR3 is TGTGCCAGCAGTGAAAATCAGGGGGGTGAAAAACTGTTTTTT.

The chain couples TRBV5-5 to TRBJ1-4; TRBD1 matches 10 bases. Germline V gene sequence: CDR1 SGHKS, CDR2 YYEKEE (reference sequence). The CDR3 length is 17 residues. The junction had 12 bases not matched to a gene; V was cut back by 2 bases and J by 8 bases. The CDR3 DNA reads TGTGCCAGCAGCTTTGGAAGCCGACAGGGGGCTTGGGAAAAACTGTTTTTT. It is translated as CASSFGSRQGAWEKLFF.

The V gene is TRBV6-5, the J gene TRBJ2-1; 11 nucleotides align to TRBD2. The germline gives CDR1 MNHEY, CDR2 SVGAGI. The CDR3 loop spans 16 amino acids. V gave up 0 bases and J gave up 6 bases; unmatched junction bases: 4. The CDR3 here is CASSYSSGGAINEQFF. CDR3 bases: TGTGCCAGCAGTTACTCTAGCGGGGGGGCCATCAATGAGCAGTTCTTC.

J is TRBJ2-1 and V is TRBV21-1; the table assigns TRBD2, which was not confirmed against the DNA. TRBV21-1 is designated a pseudogene. This CDR3 has 14 amino acids. DNA for the CDR3: TGTGCCAGCAGCAAAGACTCGCGGGAGACAGGGCAGTTCTTC. Translation: CASSKDSRETGQFF.

The V call is TRBV5-8, the J call TRBJ1-2; D is ambiguous. CDR3 length: 12 residues. Germline V gene data show CDR1 as SGHTS and CDR2 as YDEGEE. V lost 1 base to trimming and J lost 4 bases, with 5 bases between them. CDR3: CASSLYSYGYTF. The CDR3 DNA follows: TGTGCCAGCAGCTTGTACAGCTATGGCTACACCTTC.

The CDR3 nucleotides read TGCGCCAGCAGCCCGGGACAGGGGGATTCACCCCTCCACTTT. Its translation: CASSPGQGDSPLHF. The J gene is TRBJ1-6, the V gene TRBV5-1; 11 positions match TRBD1. Germline assignment: CDR1 SGHRS and CDR2 YFSETQ. Trimming cost V 4 bases and J 8 bases; bases outside gene matches: 2. The CDR3 runs to 14 residues.

This clone has just one count. The V and J genes are TRBV7-9 and TRBJ1-1, with 7 bases aligning to TRBD1. Germline trimming cut 4 bases from V and 8 bases from J; bases unmatched to any gene: 25. The length of the CDR3 is 19 residues. CDR1 is SEHNR and CDR2 is FQNEAQ in the germline V gene (reference sequence). The CDR3 region is CASSSTPQTGRFGRHEAFF. CDR3 coding DNA: TGTGCCAGCAGCTCTACACCCCAGACAGGGCGCTTTGGAAGACACGAAGCTTTCTTT. Full variable domain (outside the CDR3, taken from reference TRBV7-9 and TRBJ1-1): DTGVSQNPRHKITKRGQNVTFRCDPISEHNRLYWYRQTLGQGPEFLTYFQNEAQLEKSRLLSDRFSAERPKGSFSTLEIQRTEQGDSAMYLCASSSTPQTGRFGRHEAFFGQGTRLTVV.

The chain has TRBV7-9 and TRBJ2-7, with TRBD1 identical over 9 bases. Per the germline V gene, CDR1 is SEHNR and CDR2 is FQNEAQ (reference sequence). V was clipped by 5 bases and J by 2 bases; unmatched bases: 10. This CDR3 region has 16 residues. The CDR3 DNA reads as TGTGCCAGCAGCCTAAACCCAGGACAGGGGCCCTACGAGCAGTACTTC. Translated, it gives CASSLNPGQGPYEQYF.

V and J are TRBV19 and TRBJ1-1, with 11 positions matching TRBD1. V trimming: 5 bases; J trimming: 5 bases; junction bases outside the gene matches: 7. Germline V gives CDR1 LNHDA, CDR2 SQIVND (reference sequence). The length of the CDR3 is 15 residues. In DNA form, the CDR3 reads TGTGCCAGTAGTGCCCCCGGGACAGGGGGAACTGAAGCTTTCTTT. Amino acid sequence: CASSAPGTGGTEAFF. Variable domain in full (rest from reference TRBV19 and TRBJ1-1): DGGITQSPKYLFRKEGQNVTLSCEQNLNHDAMYWYRQDPGQGLRLIYYSQIVNDFQKGDIAEGYSVSREKKESFPLTVTSAQKNPTAFYLCASSAPGTGGTEAFFGQGTRLTVV.

This clone came up a few times. The chain has TRBV11-2 and TRBJ1-6; D possibly corresponds to TRBD1 (6 bases). The germline V and J ends were trimmed by 3 bases and 10 bases, with 10 bases remaining between them. Germline-derived CDR1 and CDR2 are SGHAT and FQNNGV. The CDR3 spans 13 residues. In DNA form, the CDR3 reads TGTGCCAGCAGCTTCAACAGGGAATCACCCCTCCACTTT. Protein product: CASSFNRESPLHF.

A single count supports this clone. The chain uses TRBV23-1 and TRBJ1-4, with 7 nucleotides matching TRBD1. TRBV23-1 is treated as an ORF (open reading frame) with a function not yet certain. The CDR3 is 17 residues long. V lost 6 bases, J lost 2 bases, and 12 bases stayed unmatched. DNA of the CDR3: TGCGCCAGCAGGCGAGTTAGAGACAGGGTCACTAATGAAAAACTGTTTTTT. Amino acid sequence: CASRRVRDRVTNEKLFF.

This rearrangement joins TRBV19 to TRBJ1-1; a weak D match, TRBD1 (5 bases). The length of the CDR3 is 14 residues. Trimming pared 5 bases from V and 1 base from J, leaving 11 bases between. From germline, CDR1 is LNHDA and CDR2 SQIVND (reference sequence). The CDR3 spells CASSPRDRNTEAFF. DNA of the CDR3: TGTGCCAGTAGTCCCAGGGATAGGAACACTGAAGCTTTCTTT. The whole variable domain, remainder taken from reference TRBV19 and TRBJ1-1, is DGGITQSPKYLFRKEGQNVTLSCEQNLNHDAMYWYRQDPGQGLRLIYYSQIVNDFQKGDIAEGYSVSREKKESFPLTVTSAQKNPTAFYLCASSPRDRNTEAFFGQGTRLTVV.

There are a few counts of this clone. The rearrangement links TRBV30 to TRBJ1-1, with D perhaps matching TRBD1 (5 bases). The CDR3 has 11 amino acids. Germline V CDR1 and CDR2: GTSNPN, SVGIG (reference sequence). V shed 0 bases and J shed 8 bases, with 7 bases lying between them. CDR3 residues: CAWSVQAEAFF. The CDR3 region has the DNA TGTGCCTGGAGTGTACAGGCCGAAGCTTTCTTT.